Below, one TCR beta chain is given with its context. Its matching antigen is unknown. V lost 3 bases, J lost 4 bases, and 22 bases lay in between. The CDR3 has 18 amino acids. The germline V gene encodes CDR1 SGHRS and CDR2 YFSETQ. Extraction and reverse transcription of RNA yielded cDNA as the sequencing template. The assay was immunoSEQ multiplex PCR, and TCRdb's table has in-frame clones only and misses some. Of tens of thousands of clones detected, under 60% appear once; the ten largest clones hold roughly 22%. Sample treatment: oral pan-JAK inhibitor, 5-10 mg twice daily. These data originate in a study of CD8+ T cells in alopecia areata. Study details: Scoring treated patients' severity relied on the percentage of scalp area affected. Study results and limitations: There was only one nonresponder, so it was unclear how baseline CD8+ expansion relates to response. Patients shared TCRs less clearly than mice did, possibly owing to HLA. Sequenced scalp T cells also include alphabeta T cells resident in normal skin.

The sequence derives from a human donor with alopecia areata. Sequenced material: CD8+ T cells sorted from blood, taken between weeks 36 and 40, from a patient treated with tofacitinib. This chain connects TRBV5-1 to TRBJ2-2; TRBD2 is a possible D gene (5 bases). The CDR3 loop is CASSSTTKTNHFTGELFF. As DNA, the CDR3 is TGCGCCAGCAGCTCAACCACTAAGACTAACCACTTCACCGGGGAGCTGTTTTTT.